The table lists the clone carrying this TCR beta chain with a count of one. These data come from a study of blood T cell repertoires in COVID-19. Study as a whole: Material from acute and convalescent COVID-19 was sourced from the United States, Italy and Spain. T cells, B-cell-depleted T cells, or PBMCs supplied cDNA or gDNA.

Per the original methods: Cell counts per sample came from amplifying reference gene primers. TCRdb's table, derived via immunoSEQ multiplex PCR, lists solely in-frame clones and lacks some. V and J calls plus clone size are reproduced from that table; the DNA served to infer D and trimming. The sample lists 150,000 to 200,000 clones; 86% were seen once. Trimming cost V 4 bases and J 8 bases, with 9 bases left between them. CDR3 size: 13 residues. Germline V CDR1 and CDR2: LGHDT, YNNKEL (reference sequence). The TCR originated in a man younger than 30 with acute or convalescent COVID-19. Sequencing input: peripheral blood. The chain couples TRBV3-1 (or the pseudogene TRBV3-2) to TRBJ1-6; D is undetermined. The CDR3 reads CASSPRTDSPLHF. Written as DNA, the CDR3 is TGTGCCAGCAGCCCTCGGACTGATTCACCCCTCCACTTT.